One sample yielded the 17 T cell receptor beta chains listed below, sequenced in a study of molecular identifiers for immune sequencing clone quantification. A single record per CDR3 protein comes from TCRdb applying MiXCR to the PCR reads. The table lists roughly 50,000 distinct CDR3 sequences, 35% to 40% of them singletons. Source material: naive CD8+ T cells from blood, with Jurkat cell RNA spiked in. The subset denotes: FACS-sorted CD8+CD4-CCR7+CD45RA+ naive T cells. These receptors were obtained from a human donor in good health. Some libraries in this study had Jurkat cell RNA spiked in.

There are many counts of this clonotype. The chain carries TRBV9 and TRBJ2-6; 7 bases are a match to TRBD1. In germline, CDR1 is SGDLS, CDR2 YYNGEE. The CDR3 has 15 amino acids. V dropped 3 bases and J dropped 0; count of bases not matched to a gene: 0. CDR3 coding DNA: TGTGCCAGCAGCGGACAGGGCTCTGGGGCCAACGTCCTGACTTTC. It is translated as CASSGQGSGANVLTF.

The chain employs TRBV24-1 and TRBJ2-7; D not certain. This CDR3 spans 13 amino acids. The ends were cut back, 10 bases at V and 9 bases at J, with 21 bases in the middle. Germline loops: CDR1 KGHDR, CDR2 SFDVKD. The CDR3 coding sequence is TGTGCCACGGAAGATTCAGGAGAAGGGTTGCAGTACTTC. This codes for CATEDSGEGLQYF.

The chain recombines TRBV20-1 with TRBJ2-4; 11 nucleotides line up with TRBD2. With V trimmed by 3 bases and J by 1 base, 5 bases remained unmatched. The CDR3 extends over 16 amino acids. Germline CDR1 and CDR2: DFQATT and SNEGSKA (reference sequence). CDR3 nucleotide sequence: TGCAGTGCTAGGGGACTAGCGGAGCTCGCCAAAAACATTCAGTACTTC. This gives the protein CSARGLAELAKNIQYF.

The rearrangement uses TRBV11-2 and TRBJ2-3; D gene unclear. The CDR3 runs 14 residues. Germline loops: CDR1 SGHAT, CDR2 FQNNGV. V lost 8 bases to trimming and J lost 0 bases, with 12 bases between them. The CDR3 coding sequence is TGTGCCAGCGCGCATGGGTCTAGCACAGATACGCAGTATTTT. This codes for CASAHGSSTDTQYF.

Notes on this clonotype: This may be a read error: a much more frequent sequence differs by one nucleotide. The chain uses TRBV7-9 and TRBJ2-5; 9 positions agree with TRBD2. V lost 7 bases and J lost 3; bases outside the gene matches: 12. The CDR3 is 16 residues long. Germline V gives CDR1 SEHNR, CDR2 FQNEAQ (reference sequence). DNA of the CDR3: TGTGCCAGCACCTCCCCGGAGACTAGCGGAGAAGAGACCCAGTACTTC. Its translation: CASTSPETSGEETQYF.

As regards this clonotype: The conserved phenylalanine or tryptophan is not found at the CDR3 terminus, so this likely reflects a read error. The CDR3 DNA reads as TGCGCCAGCAGCCAAGTCACAGTATCCCCGACCACTGAAGCTTTCTTA. Translating it yields CASSQVTVSPTTEAFL. The chain uses TRBV4-3 and TRBJ1-1, with D hard to call. Germline CDR1 LGHNA, CDR2 YSLEER. The CDR3 totals 16 residues. V shed 1 base and J shed 4 bases, with 16 bases lying between them.

This chain links TRBV2 with TRBJ2-6, with D possibly being TRBD1 (7 bases). Germline-derived CDR1 and CDR2 are SNHLY and FYNNEI. V was pared by 7 bases and J by 2 bases, with 21 bases between. The CDR3 length is 18 residues. The CDR3 region has the DNA TGTGCCAGCACCCAAGGGGGCGGGACCCGAACTGGGGCCAACGTCCTGACTTTC. Its protein is CASTQGGGTRTGANVLTF.

Note on this clonotype: This may come from a read error, since a much larger clone is one base off. This chain joins TRBV7-6 and TRBJ1-5, with 9 bases fitting TRBD1. The germline V gene encodes CDR1 SGHVS and CDR2 FNYEAQ. CDR3 length: 14 residues. V trimming: 4 bases; J trimming: 9 bases; junction bases outside the gene matches: 7. DNA for the CDR3: TGTGCCAGCAGCTGGGGACAGGGCGGTCTGCCCCAGCATTTT. Amino acid sequence: CASSWGQGGLPQHF.

This clonotype was detected ten times or more. The CDR3 protein is CASSPTGANFSYEQYF. CDR3 nucleotides: TGTGCCAGTAGTCCTACTGGGGCCAACTTCTCCTACGAGCAGTACTTC. This chain connects TRBV19 to TRBJ2-7; D is perhaps TRBD1 (5 bases). The CDR3 sequence is 16 residues long. V was cut by 5 bases and J by 0 bases, with 17 bases left in between. The germline CDR1 and CDR2 sequences are LNHDA and SQIVND (reference sequence).

This clonotype was found many times. The chain uses TRBV6-5 and TRBJ2-3; D gene ambiguous. Per germline, CDR1 MNHEY and CDR2 SVGAGI. The CDR3 runs to 15 residues. Deletions cut 6 bases from V and 2 bases from J, with 15 bases between. The CDR3 bases are TGTGCCAGCAGCCCACAGAGGTATTACACAGATACGCAGTATTTT. Protein product: CASSPQRYYTDTQYF.

This clonotype was picked up many times. This sequence joins TRBV14 and TRBJ2-2; D gene uncertain. Trimming cost V 1 base and J 5 bases, with 5 bases left between them. Germline assignment: CDR1 SGHDN and CDR2 FVKESK. This CDR3 contains 13 residues. CDR3: CASSQVHTGELFF. The CDR3 DNA reads TGTGCCAGCAGCCAAGTACATACCGGGGAGCTGTTTTTT.

By frequency in the sample, this clonotype is medium-sized. The genes are TRBV28 and TRBJ2-7; the D call may be TRBD1 or TRBD2 (5 bases each). This CDR3 region has 14 residues. V lost 4 bases, J lost 4 bases, and 14 bases lay in between. The V gene's germline CDR1 is MDHEN and CDR2 SYDVKM. This CDR3 reads CASSSVGDPYEQYF. CDR3 in DNA: TGTGCCAGCAGTTCCGTGGGGGACCCGTACGAGCAGTACTTC.

The V call is TRBV28, the J call TRBJ2-3; 9 bases fit TRBD2. The germline V gene encodes CDR1 MDHEN and CDR2 SYDVKM. Unmatched junction bases numbered 18, after V lost 7 bases and J lost 7 bases. CDR3 length equals 17 residues. CDR3 sequence: CASTTRVLAGKGNTQYF. In DNA, the CDR3 is TGTGCCAGCACCACCCGGGTACTAGCGGGTAAAGGGAATACGCAGTATTTT. Full variable domain (outside the CDR3, taken from reference TRBV28 and TRBJ2-3): DVKVTQSSRYLVKRTGEKVFLECVQDMDHENMFWYRQDPGLGLRLIYFSYDVKMKEKGDIPEGYSVSREKKERFSLILESASTNQTSMYLCASTTRVLAGKGNTQYFGPGTRLTVL.

V is TRBV14 and J is TRBJ2-1, with D unresolved. V was cut by 0 bases and J by 6 bases, with 12 bases left in between. The CDR3 loop spans 15 amino acids. CDR1 is SGHDN, CDR2 FVKESK, per germline. Here the CDR3 DNA reads TGTGCCAGCAGCCAAGACCTTGGCCGGGTCAATGAGCAGTTCTTC. It translates to CASSQDLGRVNEQFF. The full variable domain, completed using reference TRBV14 and TRBJ2-1, is EAGVTQFPSHSVIEKGQTVTLRCDPISGHDNLYWYRRVMGKEIKFLLHFVKESKQDESGMPNNRFLAERTGGTYSTLKVQPAELEDSGVYFCASSQDLGRVNEQFFGPGTRLTVL.

On this clonotype itself: A much larger clone differs from this one at a single base, so this may be a read error. This sequence joins TRBV29-1 and TRBJ2-4, with 8 bases that match TRBD1. CDR1 and CDR2 from the germline V gene are SQVTM and ANQGSEA. There are 13 residues in the CDR3. The DNA of the CDR3 is TGCAGCGTGGAAGACAGGGGCGGATACATTCAGTACTTC. Encoded protein: CSVEDRGGYIQYF.

The V gene is TRBV6-6, the J gene TRBJ2-2; 10 bases fit TRBD2. The length of the CDR3 is 17 residues. Trimming at V came to 9 bases and at J to 6 bases, leaving 16 bases not matched to a gene. Germline CDR1 and CDR2: MNHNY and SVGAGI (reference sequence). CDR3 residues: CASDAVGLAGVAGELFF. The CDR3 coding sequence is TGTGCCAGTGATGCCGTCGGTCTAGCGGGAGTTGCCGGGGAGCTGTTTTTT.

In this sample, this clonotype turned up once. The chain is built from TRBV28 and TRBJ1-5; TRBD1 aligns across 8 bases. Germline-derived CDR1 and CDR2 are MDHEN and SYDVKM. The CDR3 length is 15 residues. V shed 4 bases, J shed 6 bases, and the junction held 8 bases outside the gene matches. The CDR3 protein is CASSWVTGEGQPQHF. In DNA, the CDR3 is TGTGCCAGCAGTTGGGTGACAGGGGAGGGTCAGCCCCAGCATTTT.